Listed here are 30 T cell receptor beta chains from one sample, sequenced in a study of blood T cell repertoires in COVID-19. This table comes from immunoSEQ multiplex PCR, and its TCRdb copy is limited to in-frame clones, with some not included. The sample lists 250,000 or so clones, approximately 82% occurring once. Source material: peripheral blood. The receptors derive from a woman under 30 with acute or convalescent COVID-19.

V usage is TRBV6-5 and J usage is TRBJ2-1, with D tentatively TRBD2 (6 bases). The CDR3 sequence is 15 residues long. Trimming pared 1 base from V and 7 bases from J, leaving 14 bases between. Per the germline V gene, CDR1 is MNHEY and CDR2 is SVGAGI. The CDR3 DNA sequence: TGTGCCAGCAGTTACTTCGGAGGGCCTATGAATGAGCAGTTCTTC. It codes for CASSYFGGPMNEQFF.

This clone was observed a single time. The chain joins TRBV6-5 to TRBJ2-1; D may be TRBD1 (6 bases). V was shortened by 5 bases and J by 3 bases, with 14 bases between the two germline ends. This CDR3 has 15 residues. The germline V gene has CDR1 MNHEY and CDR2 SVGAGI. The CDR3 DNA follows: TGTGCCAGCAGTCCGACTTGGGACAACTACAATGAGCAGTTCTTC. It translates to CASSPTWDNYNEQFF.

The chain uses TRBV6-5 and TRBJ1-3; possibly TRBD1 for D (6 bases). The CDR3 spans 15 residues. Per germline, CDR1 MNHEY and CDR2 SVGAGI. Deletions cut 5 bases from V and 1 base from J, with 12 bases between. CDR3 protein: CASSLQGASGNTIYF. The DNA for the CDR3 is TGTGCCAGCAGTCTACAGGGTGCGTCTGGAAACACCATATATTTT.

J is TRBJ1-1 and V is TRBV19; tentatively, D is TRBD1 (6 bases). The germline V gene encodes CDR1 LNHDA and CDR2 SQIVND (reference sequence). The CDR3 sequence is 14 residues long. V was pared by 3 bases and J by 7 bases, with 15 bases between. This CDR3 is CASSIGQGNLEAFF. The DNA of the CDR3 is TGTGCCAGTAGTATTGGGCAGGGGAATCTTGAAGCTTTCTTT.

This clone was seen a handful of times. DNA of the CDR3: TGTGCCAGCAGCGTATCACAGGGGAACTATGGCTACACCTTC. Its protein is CASSVSQGNYGYTF. The rearrangement joins TRBV11-2 to TRBJ1-2; 7 positions agree with TRBD1. Losses at the gene ends were 5 bases for V and 2 bases for J; bases not matched to a gene: 5. CDR1 SGHAT and CDR2 FQNNGV come from the germline V gene. This CDR3 region has 14 residues.

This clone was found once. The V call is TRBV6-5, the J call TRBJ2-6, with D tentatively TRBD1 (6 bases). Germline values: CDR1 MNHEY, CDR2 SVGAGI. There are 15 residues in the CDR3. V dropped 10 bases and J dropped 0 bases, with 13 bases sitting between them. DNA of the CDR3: TGTGCCACAAAAACAGGGTACTCTGGGGCCAACGTCCTGACTTTC. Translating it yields CATKTGYSGANVLTF.

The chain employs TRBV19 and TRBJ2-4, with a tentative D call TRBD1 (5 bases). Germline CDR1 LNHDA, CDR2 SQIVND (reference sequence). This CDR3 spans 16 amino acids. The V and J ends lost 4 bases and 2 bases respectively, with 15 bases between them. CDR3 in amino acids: CASSTGHIATKNIQYF. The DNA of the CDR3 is TGTGCCAGTAGTACAGGACACATTGCGACCAAAAACATTCAGTACTTC.

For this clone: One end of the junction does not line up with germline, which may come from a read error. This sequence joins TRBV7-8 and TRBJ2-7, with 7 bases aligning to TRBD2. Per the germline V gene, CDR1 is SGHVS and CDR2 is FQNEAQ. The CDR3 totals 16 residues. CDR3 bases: TGTGCCAGCAGCTTAGCGCTTGGCGGGAGTGTCGACGAGCAGTACTTT. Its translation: CASSLALGGSVDEQYF.

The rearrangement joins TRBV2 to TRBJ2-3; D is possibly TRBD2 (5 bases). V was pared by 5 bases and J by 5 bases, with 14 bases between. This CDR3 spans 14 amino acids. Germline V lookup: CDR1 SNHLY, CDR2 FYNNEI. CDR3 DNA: TGTGCCAGCAGTTCGGCTAGCATCCGAGATACGCAGTATTTT. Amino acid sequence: CASSSASIRDTQYF.

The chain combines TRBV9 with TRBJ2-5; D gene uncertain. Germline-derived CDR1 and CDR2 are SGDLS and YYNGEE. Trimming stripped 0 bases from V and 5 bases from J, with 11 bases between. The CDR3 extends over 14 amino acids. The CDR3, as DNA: TGTGCCAGCAGCGTAGATCTCTACGGGGAGACCCAGTACTTC. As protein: CASSVDLYGETQYF.

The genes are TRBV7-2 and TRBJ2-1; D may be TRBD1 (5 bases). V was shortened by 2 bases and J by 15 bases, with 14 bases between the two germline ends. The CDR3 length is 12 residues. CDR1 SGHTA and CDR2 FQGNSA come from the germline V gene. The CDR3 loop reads CASSLYRPDLFF. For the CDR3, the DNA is TGTGCCAGCAGCTTATACAGGCCCGACCTGTTCTTC.

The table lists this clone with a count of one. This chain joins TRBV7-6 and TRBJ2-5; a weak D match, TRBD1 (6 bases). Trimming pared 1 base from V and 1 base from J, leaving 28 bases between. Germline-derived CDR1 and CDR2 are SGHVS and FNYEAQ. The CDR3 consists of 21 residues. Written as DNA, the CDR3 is TGTGCCAGCAGCTTAGTTCCCCTTGGGGGCAAACGAGACAGGAGCCAAGAGACCCAGTACTTC. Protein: CASSLVPLGGKRDRSQETQYF.

The CDR3 DNA follows: TGCAGCGTTGAGCCGGGACTCGGCTCCTATGGCTACACCTTC. It is translated as CSVEPGLGSYGYTF. The V call is TRBV29-1, the J call TRBJ1-2; TRBD1 might be the D (5 bases). CDR1 SQVTM and CDR2 ANQGSEA come from the germline V gene. Trimming shortened V by 3 bases and J by 4 bases, and 15 bases separated the two germline ends. This CDR3 contains 14 residues. Drawing the rest from reference TRBV29-1 and TRBJ1-2, the complete variable domain is SAVISQKPSRDICQRGTSLTIQCQVDSQVTMMFWYRQQPGQSLTLIATANQGSEATYESGFVIDKFPISRPNLTFSTLTVSNMSPEDSSIYLCSVEPGLGSYGYTFGSGTRLTVV.

This chain's CDR3 is CASRHGLALSSYNEQFF. In DNA, the CDR3 is TGCGCCAGCAGGCACGGACTAGCGTTGAGCTCCTACAATGAGCAGTTCTTC. The chain combines TRBV10-2 with TRBJ2-1, with 9 nucleotides matching TRBD2. The germline V gene encodes CDR1 WSHSY and CDR2 SAAADI. The CDR3 spans 17 residues. V was clipped by 6 bases and J by 0 bases; unmatched bases: 9.

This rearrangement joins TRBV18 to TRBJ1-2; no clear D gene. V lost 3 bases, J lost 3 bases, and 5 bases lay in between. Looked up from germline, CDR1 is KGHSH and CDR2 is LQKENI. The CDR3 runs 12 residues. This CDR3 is CASSPGDYGYTF. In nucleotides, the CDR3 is TGTGCCAGCTCACCGGGAGACTATGGCTACACCTTC.

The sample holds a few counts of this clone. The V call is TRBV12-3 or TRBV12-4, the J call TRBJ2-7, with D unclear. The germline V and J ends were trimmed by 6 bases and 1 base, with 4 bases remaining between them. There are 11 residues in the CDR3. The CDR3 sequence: CASSQSYEQYF. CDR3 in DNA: TGTGCCAGCAGCCAATCCTACGAGCAGTACTTC.

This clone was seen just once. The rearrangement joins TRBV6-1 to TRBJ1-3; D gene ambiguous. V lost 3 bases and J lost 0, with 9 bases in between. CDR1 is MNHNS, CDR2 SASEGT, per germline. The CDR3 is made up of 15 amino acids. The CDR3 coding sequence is TGTGCCAGCAGTGACCCACCGAGCTCTGGAAACACCATATATTTT. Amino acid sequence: CASSDPPSSGNTIYF.

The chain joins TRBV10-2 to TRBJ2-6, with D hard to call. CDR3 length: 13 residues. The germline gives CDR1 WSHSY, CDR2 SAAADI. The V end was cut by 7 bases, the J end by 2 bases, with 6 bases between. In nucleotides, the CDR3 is TGCGCCAGCACTATGGCTGGGGCCAACGTCCTGACTTTC. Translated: CASTMAGANVLTF.

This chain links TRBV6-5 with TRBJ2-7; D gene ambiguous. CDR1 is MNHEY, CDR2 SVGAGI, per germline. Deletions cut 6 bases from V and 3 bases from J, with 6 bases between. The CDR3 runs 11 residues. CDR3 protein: CASSRGYEQYF. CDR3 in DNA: TGTGCCAGCAGCCGAGGCTACGAGCAGTACTTC.

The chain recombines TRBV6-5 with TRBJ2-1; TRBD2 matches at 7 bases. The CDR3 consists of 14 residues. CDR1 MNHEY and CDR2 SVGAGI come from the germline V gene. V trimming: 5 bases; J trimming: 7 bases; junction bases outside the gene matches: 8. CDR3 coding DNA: TGTGCCAGCAGTCCGGGACTAAACTGGAATGAGCAGTTCTTC. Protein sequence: CASSPGLNWNEQFF.

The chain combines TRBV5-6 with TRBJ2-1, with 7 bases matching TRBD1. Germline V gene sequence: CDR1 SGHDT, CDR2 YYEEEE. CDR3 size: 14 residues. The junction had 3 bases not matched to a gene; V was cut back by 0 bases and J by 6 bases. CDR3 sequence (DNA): TGTGCCAGCAGCTTGGGCGGACAGGTCAATGAGCAGTTCTTC. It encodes CASSLGGQVNEQFF.

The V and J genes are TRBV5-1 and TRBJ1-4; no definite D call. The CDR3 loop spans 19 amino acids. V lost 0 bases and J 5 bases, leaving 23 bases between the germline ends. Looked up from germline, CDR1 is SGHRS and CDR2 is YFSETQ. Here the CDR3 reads CASSLVPQTDPSFNEKLFF. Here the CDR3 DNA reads TGCGCCAGCAGCTTGGTTCCACAGACCGACCCTTCCTTCAATGAAAAACTGTTTTTT.

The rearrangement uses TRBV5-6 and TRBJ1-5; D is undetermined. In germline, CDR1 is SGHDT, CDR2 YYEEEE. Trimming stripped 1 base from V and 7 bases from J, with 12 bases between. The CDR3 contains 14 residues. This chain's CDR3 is CASSLSGSWQPQHF. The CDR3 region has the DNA TGTGCCAGCAGCTTGTCGGGGTCCTGGCAGCCCCAGCATTTT.

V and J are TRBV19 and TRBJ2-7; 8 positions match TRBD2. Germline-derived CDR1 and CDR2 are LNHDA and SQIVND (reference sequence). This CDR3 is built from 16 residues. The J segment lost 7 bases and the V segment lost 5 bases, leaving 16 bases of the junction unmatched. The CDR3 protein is CASSLTSGGTVGEQYF. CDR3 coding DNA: TGTGCCAGTAGTCTTACTAGCGGAGGGACGGTTGGGGAGCAGTACTTC.

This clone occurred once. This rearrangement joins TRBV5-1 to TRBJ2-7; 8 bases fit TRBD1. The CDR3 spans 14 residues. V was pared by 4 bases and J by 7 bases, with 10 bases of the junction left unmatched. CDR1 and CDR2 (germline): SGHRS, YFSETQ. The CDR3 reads CASSHGTGIEEQYF. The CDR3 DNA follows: TGCGCCAGCAGCCATGGGACAGGCATTGAGGAGCAGTACTTC.

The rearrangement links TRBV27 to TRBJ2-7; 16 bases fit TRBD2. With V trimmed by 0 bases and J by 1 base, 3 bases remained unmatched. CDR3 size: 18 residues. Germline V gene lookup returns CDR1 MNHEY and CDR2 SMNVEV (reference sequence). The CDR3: CASSLSLGLAGGSYEQYF. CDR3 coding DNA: TGTGCCAGCAGTTTATCTCTGGGACTAGCGGGAGGGTCCTACGAGCAGTACTTC.

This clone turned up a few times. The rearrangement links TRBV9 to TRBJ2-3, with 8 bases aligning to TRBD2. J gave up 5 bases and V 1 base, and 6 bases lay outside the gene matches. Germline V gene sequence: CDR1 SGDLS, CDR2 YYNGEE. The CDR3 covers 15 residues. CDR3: CASSVTGGGRDTQYF. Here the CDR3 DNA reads TGTGCCAGCAGCGTAACAGGCGGGGGGCGAGATACGCAGTATTTT.

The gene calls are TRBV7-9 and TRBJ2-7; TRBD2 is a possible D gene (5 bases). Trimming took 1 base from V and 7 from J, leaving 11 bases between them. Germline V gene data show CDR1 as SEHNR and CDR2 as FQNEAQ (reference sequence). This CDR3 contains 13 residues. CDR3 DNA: TGTGCCAGCAGCTTAGGCCGGGGATCAGAGCAGTACTTC. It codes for CASSLGRGSEQYF.

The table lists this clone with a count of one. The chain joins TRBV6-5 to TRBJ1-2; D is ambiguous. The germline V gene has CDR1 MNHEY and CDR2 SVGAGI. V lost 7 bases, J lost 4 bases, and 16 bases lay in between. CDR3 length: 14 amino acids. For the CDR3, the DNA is TGTGCCAGCATGGGAGTTCTACTCGGCTATGGCTACACCTTC. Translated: CASMGVLLGYGYTF.

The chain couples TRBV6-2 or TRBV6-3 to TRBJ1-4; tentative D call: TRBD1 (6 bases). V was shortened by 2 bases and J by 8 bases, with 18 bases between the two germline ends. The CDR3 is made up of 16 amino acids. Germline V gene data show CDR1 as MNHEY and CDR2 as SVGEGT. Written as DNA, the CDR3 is TGTGCCAGCAGTTACGCATCGGGCAGGGGAAAGGAAAAACTGTTTTTT. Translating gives CASSYASGRGKEKLFF.